These T cell receptor beta chains were read from a single sample in a study of identical twins. TCRdb re-called the 5' RACE reads with MiXCR, one entry per CDR3 protein. The sample has 510,000 or so distinct CDR3 sequences; over 12% are singletons. In addition, the sample was reused for a study of yellow fever vaccine responses in identical twins.

The source material was CD4+ T cells sorted from blood. The receptors shown here come from a woman aged 18 to 35 in good health. CDR3s include the opening cysteine and the closing phenylalanine or tryptophan. The D gene is left open where the match is weak. The size entry is marked missing in some rows and otherwise reads once, few, many or a size class.

CDR3 protein: CASSLGTTSSTDTQYF
CDR3 DNA: TGTGCCAGCAGCTTAGGGACTACATCTAGCACAGATACGCAGTATTTT
J gene: TRBJ2-3
D gene: .
V gene: TRBV7-6
CDR3 length: 16
clone size: .

CDR3 protein: CASSGGGGTYSSPLHF
CDR3 DNA: TGCGCCAGCAGCGGTGGGGGTGGGACGTACAGTTCACCCCTCCACTTT
J gene: TRBJ1-6
D gene: .
V gene: TRBV5-1
CDR3 length: 16
clone size: few

CDR3 protein: CATYRAEGGTNYGYTF
CDR3 DNA: TGTGCCACCTATCGGGCCGAGGGAGGGACGAACTATGGCTACACCTTC
J gene: TRBJ1-2
D gene: .
V gene: TRBV10-3
CDR3 length: 16
clone size: few

CDR3 protein: CATRGGLASDTQYF
CDR3 DNA: TGCGCCACCAGAGGGGGACTAGCATCAGATACGCAGTATTTT
J gene: TRBJ2-3
D gene: TRBD2
V gene: TRBV10-2
CDR3 length: 14
clone size: .

CDR3 protein: CASTNPGQTYEQYF
CDR3 DNA: TGTGCCAGCACCAACCCGGGACAGACATACGAGCAGTACTTC
J gene: TRBJ2-7
D gene: TRBD1
V gene: TRBV5-5
CDR3 length: 14
clone size: .

CDR3 protein: CASSLRTGFIQETQYF
CDR3 DNA: TGTGCCAGCTCACTCCGGACAGGGTTCATCCAAGAGACCCAGTACTTC
J gene: TRBJ2-5
D gene: TRBD1
V gene: TRBV18
CDR3 length: 16
clone size: .

CDR3 protein: CASSSLAGGGTGELFF
CDR3 DNA: TGTGCCAGCAGCTCACTAGCGGGGGGGGGCACCGGGGAGCTGTTTTTT
J gene: TRBJ2-2
D gene: TRBD2
V gene: TRBV7-8
CDR3 length: 16
clone size: many

CDR3 protein: CASSQGNRGALDNEQFF
CDR3 DNA: TGTGCCAGCAGTCAGGGGAACAGGGGCGCTCTGGACAATGAGCAGTTCTTC
J gene: TRBJ2-1
D gene: TRBD1
V gene: TRBV12-3/TRBV12-4
CDR3 length: 17
clone size: few

CDR3 protein: CSARSYSGTDTQYF
CDR3 DNA: TGCAGTGCTAGATCTTATAGTGGCACAGATACGCAGTATTTT
J gene: TRBJ2-3
D gene: .
V gene: TRBV20-1
CDR3 length: 14
clone size: .

CDR3 protein: CASSLWGNSYNSPLHF
CDR3 DNA: TGTGCCAGCAGCCTTTGGGGTAACTCCTATAATTCACCCCTCCACTTT
J gene: TRBJ1-6
D gene: .
V gene: TRBV7-8
CDR3 length: 16
clone size: .

CDR3 protein: CASSLESEQYF
CDR3 DNA: TGCGCCAGCAGCTTGGAGAGCGAGCAGTACTTC
J gene: TRBJ2-7
D gene: .
V gene: TRBV5-1
CDR3 length: 11
clone size: .

CDR3 protein: CASSGTGSSGYTF
CDR3 DNA: TGTGCCAGCTCTGGGACAGGGTCTTCTGGCTACACCTTC
J gene: TRBJ1-2
D gene: TRBD1
V gene: TRBV6-2/TRBV6-3
CDR3 length: 13
clone size: few

CDR3 protein: CASSQDRLTDGETQYF
CDR3 DNA: TGCGCCAGCAGCCAAGATCGTTTGACCGACGGGGAGACCCAGTACTTC
J gene: TRBJ2-5
D gene: .
V gene: TRBV4-1
CDR3 length: 16
clone size: .

CDR3 protein: CASSLPWEDTEAFF
CDR3 DNA: TGTGCCAGCAGCCTGCCCTGGGAGGACACTGAAGCTTTCTTT
J gene: TRBJ1-1
D gene: .
V gene: TRBV12-3/TRBV12-4
CDR3 length: 14
clone size: .

CDR3 protein: CASSPLRIYGYTF
CDR3 DNA: TGTGCCAGCAGTCCGTTGCGGATCTATGGCTACACCTTC
J gene: TRBJ1-2
D gene: .
V gene: TRBV12-3/TRBV12-4
CDR3 length: 13
clone size: few

CDR3 protein: CASSLPSGMRVRETQYF
CDR3 DNA: TGTGCCAGCAGTTTACCTAGCGGGATGCGGGTGAGAGAGACCCAGTACTTC
J gene: TRBJ2-5
D gene: TRBD2
V gene: TRBV12-3/TRBV12-4
CDR3 length: 17
clone size: .

CDR3 protein: CASSPWGETYEQYF
CDR3 DNA: TGTGCCAGCAGCCCGTGGGGGGAAACCTACGAGCAGTACTTC
J gene: TRBJ2-7
D gene: .
V gene: TRBV4-2
CDR3 length: 14
clone size: few

CDR3 protein: CASSRSPPLAGGYNEQFF
CDR3 DNA: TGTGCCAGCAGCCGAAGCCCCCCCCTAGCGGGGGGTTATAATGAGCAGTTCTTC
J gene: TRBJ2-1
D gene: TRBD2
V gene: TRBV6-1
CDR3 length: 18
clone size: few

CDR3 protein: CATSSSPGLAGFHEQYF
CDR3 DNA: TGTGCCACCAGCAGCTCACCCGGACTAGCGGGATTCCACGAGCAGTACTTC
J gene: TRBJ2-7
D gene: TRBD2
V gene: TRBV15
CDR3 length: 17
clone size: few

CDR3 protein: CASSFQVSYGYTF
CDR3 DNA: TGCGCCAGCAGCTTTCAGGTCTCCTATGGCTACACCTTC
J gene: TRBJ1-2
D gene: .
V gene: TRBV5-1
CDR3 length: 13
clone size: .

CDR3 protein: CASSEALSGSSYEQYF
CDR3 DNA: TGTGCCAGCAGTGAAGCGCTTAGCGGGAGCTCCTACGAGCAGTACTTC
J gene: TRBJ2-7
D gene: TRBD2
V gene: TRBV2
CDR3 length: 16
clone size: few

CDR3 protein: CASSRTDENEKLFF
CDR3 DNA: TGTGCCAGCAGTCGTACAGACGAAAATGAAAAACTGTTTTTT
J gene: TRBJ1-4
D gene: .
V gene: TRBV12-3/TRBV12-4
CDR3 length: 14
clone size: many

CDR3 protein: CASNGRAESSPLHF
CDR3 DNA: TGTGCCAGCAACGGACGGGCGGAAAGTTCACCCCTCCACTTT
J gene: TRBJ1-6
D gene: .
V gene: TRBV6-1
CDR3 length: 14
clone size: .

CDR3 protein: CASSHVNTGELFF
CDR3 DNA: TGTGCCAGCAGCCATGTAAACACCGGGGAGCTGTTTTTT
J gene: TRBJ2-2
D gene: .
V gene: TRBV11-1
CDR3 length: 13
clone size: .

CDR3 protein: CASSLLGRGVTDTQYF
CDR3 DNA: TGTGCCAGCAGCTTATTGGGAAGGGGAGTCACAGATACGCAGTATTTT
J gene: TRBJ2-3
D gene: .
V gene: TRBV7-8
CDR3 length: 16
clone size: .

CDR3 protein: CASSSVVAGGHNEQFF
CDR3 DNA: TGTGCCAGCAGCTCCGTTGTGGCGGGAGGTCACAATGAGCAGTTCTTC
J gene: TRBJ2-1
D gene: TRBD2
V gene: TRBV6-1
CDR3 length: 16
clone size: .

CDR3 protein: CASSSAAFAGNQPQHF
CDR3 DNA: TGTGCCAGCAGTTCGGCCGCATTTGCGGGGAACCAGCCCCAGCATTTT
J gene: TRBJ1-5
D gene: .
V gene: TRBV27
CDR3 length: 16
clone size: .

CDR3 protein: CASSLASGGKNNEQFF
CDR3 DNA: TGTGCCAGCAGCTTAGCTAGCGGGGGTAAAAACAATGAGCAGTTCTTC
J gene: TRBJ2-1
D gene: TRBD2
V gene: TRBV7-8
CDR3 length: 16
clone size: few

CDR3 protein: CASSQAGWPTGELFF
CDR3 DNA: TGTGCCAGCAGCCAAGCGGGGTGGCCCACCGGGGAGCTGTTTTTT
J gene: TRBJ2-2
D gene: .
V gene: TRBV4-2
CDR3 length: 15
clone size: .

CDR3 protein: CASKPGTDTQYF
CDR3 DNA: TGTGCCAGCAAACCGGGCACAGATACGCAGTATTTT
J gene: TRBJ2-3
D gene: .
V gene: TRBV7-9
CDR3 length: 12
clone size: few

CDR3 protein: CSERGNTDTQYF
CDR3 DNA: TGCAGTGAGCGGGGGAACACAGATACGCAGTATTTT
J gene: TRBJ2-3
D gene: TRBD2
V gene: TRBV20-1
CDR3 length: 12
clone size: .

CDR3 protein: CSAFDSLNSPLHF
CDR3 DNA: TGCAGTGCTTTCGACAGCCTGAATTCACCCCTCCACTTT
J gene: TRBJ1-6
D gene: .
V gene: TRBV20-1
CDR3 length: 13
clone size: few

CDR3 protein: CASSKQGNQPQHF
CDR3 DNA: TGTGCCAGCAGTAAACAGGGAAATCAGCCCCAGCATTTT
J gene: TRBJ1-5
D gene: .
V gene: TRBV12-3/TRBV12-4
CDR3 length: 13
clone size: many

CDR3 protein: CASSSVTLAGGPYEQFF
CDR3 DNA: TGTGCCAGCAGCTCCGTGACCCTAGCGGGAGGGCCATATGAGCAGTTCTTC
J gene: TRBJ2-1
D gene: TRBD2
V gene: TRBV7-9
CDR3 length: 17
clone size: .

CDR3 protein: CASSLDTADRGTQYF
CDR3 DNA: TGCGCCAGCAGCTTAGACACTGCTGACAGGGGAACGCAGTATTTT
J gene: TRBJ2-3
D gene: TRBD1
V gene: TRBV5-1
CDR3 length: 15
clone size: .

CDR3 protein: CASSLMGGGQPQHF
CDR3 DNA: TGTGCCAGCAGTTTGATGGGAGGAGGTCAGCCCCAGCATTTT
J gene: TRBJ1-5
D gene: .
V gene: TRBV12-3/TRBV12-4
CDR3 length: 14
clone size: .

CDR3 protein: CASRDTGGPLGEQFF
CDR3 DNA: TGTGCCAGCAGGGACACGGGAGGGCCATTGGGTGAGCAGTTCTTC
J gene: TRBJ2-1
D gene: TRBD2
V gene: TRBV2
CDR3 length: 15
clone size: many

CDR3 protein: CAISPAGVIGELFF
CDR3 DNA: TGTGCCATCAGCCCCGCAGGGGTTATCGGGGAGCTGTTTTTT
J gene: TRBJ2-2
D gene: .
V gene: TRBV10-3
CDR3 length: 14
clone size: few

CDR3 protein: CASSRQKSSSPLYGYTF
CDR3 DNA: TGTGCCAGCAGCCGACAGAAGAGTTCCTCCCCTCTATATGGCTACACCTTC
J gene: TRBJ1-2
D gene: .
V gene: TRBV6-1
CDR3 length: 17
clone size: few

CDR3 protein: CSARWLAPGEQFF
CDR3 DNA: TGCAGTGCTAGATGGCTAGCCCCGGGTGAGCAGTTCTTC
J gene: TRBJ2-1
D gene: .
V gene: TRBV20-1
CDR3 length: 13
clone size: .

CDR3 protein: CSVEMGPGFF
CDR3 DNA: TGCAGCGTTGAGATGGGGCCGGGGTTCTTC
J gene: TRBJ2-1
D gene: .
V gene: TRBV29-1
CDR3 length: 10
clone size: .

CDR3 protein: CASSHDSSGANVLTF
CDR3 DNA: TGTGCCAGCAGCCATGACAGCTCTGGGGCCAACGTCCTGACTTTC
J gene: TRBJ2-6
D gene: .
V gene: TRBV3-1
CDR3 length: 15
clone size: .

CDR3 protein: CASSQRDVGYTF
CDR3 DNA: TGTGCCAGCAGCCAAAGGGACGTTGGCTACACCTTC
J gene: TRBJ1-2
D gene: .
V gene: TRBV3-1
CDR3 length: 12
clone size: .

CDR3 protein: CASLPGGGRDEQFF
CDR3 DNA: TGTGCCAGCCTTCCAGGTGGGGGTCGGGATGAGCAGTTCTTC
J gene: TRBJ2-1
D gene: .
V gene: TRBV28
CDR3 length: 14
clone size: few

CDR3 protein: CASSQGTAPQLNEQYF
CDR3 DNA: TGTGCCAGCAGCCAAGGGACAGCCCCTCAGTTGAACGAGCAGTACTTC
J gene: TRBJ2-7
D gene: TRBD1
V gene: TRBV7-8
CDR3 length: 16
clone size: .

CDR3 protein: CASSYAARYTF
CDR3 DNA: TGTGCCAGCAGTTACGCCGCTCGCTACACCTTC
J gene: TRBJ1-2
D gene: .
V gene: TRBV6-2/TRBV6-3
CDR3 length: 11
clone size: few

CDR3 protein: CSAGQGGNEQFF
CDR3 DNA: TGCAGTGCAGGGCAGGGAGGCAATGAGCAGTTCTTC
J gene: TRBJ2-1
D gene: .
V gene: TRBV20-1
CDR3 length: 12
clone size: .

CDR3 protein: CATSTRGSYNEQFF
CDR3 DNA: TGTGCCACCAGCACCAGGGGGTCCTACAATGAGCAGTTCTTC
J gene: TRBJ2-1
D gene: TRBD1
V gene: TRBV24-1
CDR3 length: 14
clone size: few